Given below is one TCR beta chain in context. The data stem from a study of blood T cell repertoires in COVID-19. At the level of the study: The United States, Italy and Spain supplied acute and convalescent COVID-19 samples. Sample material is recorded as cDNA or gDNA derived from T cells, B-cell-depleted T cells, or PBMCs.

As handled by the study authors: Amplifying reference gene primers gave estimates of nucleated cell counts. Some clones are missing from TCRdb's copy, which holds only in-frame ones; the method was immunoSEQ multiplex PCR. For V, J and clone size, that table is used; D and trimming come from the DNA. The sample shows approximately 110,000 clones, 70% to 90% of them seen only once. The V and J ends lost 3 bases and 0 bases, in that order; junction bases with no gene match: 9. The CDR3 contains 17 residues. The germline V gene encodes CDR1 LNHDA and CDR2 SQIVND (reference sequence). This clonotype was obtained from a man in his forties with acute or convalescent COVID-19. This chain joins TRBV19 and TRBJ1-1, with 8 positions matching TRBD1. Sequencing input: peripheral blood. The CDR3 sequence: CASSIQGQGLLNTEAFF. DNA of the CDR3: TGTGCCAGTAGTATCCAAGGACAGGGCCTCTTGAACACTGAAGCTTTCTTT.